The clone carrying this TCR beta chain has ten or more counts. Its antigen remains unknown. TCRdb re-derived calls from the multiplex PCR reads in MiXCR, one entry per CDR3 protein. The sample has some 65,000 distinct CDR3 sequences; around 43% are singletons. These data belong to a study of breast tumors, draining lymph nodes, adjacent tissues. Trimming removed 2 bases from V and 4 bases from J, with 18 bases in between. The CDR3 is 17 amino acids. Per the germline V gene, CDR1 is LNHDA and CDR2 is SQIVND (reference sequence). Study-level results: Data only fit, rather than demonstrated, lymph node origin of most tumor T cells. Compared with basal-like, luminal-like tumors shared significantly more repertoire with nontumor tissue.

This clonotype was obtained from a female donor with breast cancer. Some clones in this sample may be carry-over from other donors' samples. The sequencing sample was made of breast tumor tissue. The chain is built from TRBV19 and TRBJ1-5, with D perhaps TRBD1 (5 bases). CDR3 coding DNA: TGTGCCAGTAGTATACTCACCCGCGATCGGGGGAATCAGCCCCAGCATTTT. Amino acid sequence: CASSILTRDRGNQPQHF.